This TCR beta chain was obtained from a study of response to subunit inactivated influenza vaccine. One entry per CDR3 protein, called by TCRdb with MiXCR from the RT-PCR reads. The sample consists of 530,000 or so distinct CDR3 sequences, around 25% of them appearing once. About this clonotype itself: Antigen specificity is unknown.

Trimming took 1 base from V and 9 from J; bases not matched to a gene: 12. This CDR3 has 16 amino acids. Germline V gene data show CDR1 as SGDLS and CDR2 as YYNGEE. Broader study findings: The authors suggested that every seasonal influenza vaccination recruits few new T cells.

The material sequenced was CD4+ T cells sorted from PBMCs, taken 4 to 6 days after vaccination. The chain uses TRBV9 and TRBJ2-1; 8 bases are shared with TRBD2. The TCR was taken from a man between 45 and 60 years old who received an inactivated influenza vaccine. In nucleotides, the CDR3 is TGTGCCAGCAGCGTACCCGGGGACCTCCGGGGGGGTGAGCAGTTCTTC. Protein sequence: CASSVPGDLRGGEQFF.